These 23 T cell receptor beta chains share one sample of origin, sequenced in a study of OX40 agonist ivuxolimab in advanced cancers. Using immunoSEQ multiplex PCR, the repertoire was profiled, and TCRdb retains in-frame clones only, with some absent. Of 65,000 or so clones listed, about nine tenths are singletons. The sequencing here drew on CD4+ or CD8+ T cells sorted from blood, taken in a trial of the OX40 agonist ivuxolimab. The receptors come from an adult with an advanced solid tumor such as melanoma, head and neck, liver or kidney cancer.

As DNA, the CDR3 is TGTGCCAGCAGCTTACAGGTCGTCTCTGGAAACACCATATATTTT. Residues: CASSLQVVSGNTIYF. The gene calls are TRBV11-2 and TRBJ1-3; D remains ambiguous. V shed 2 bases and J shed 0 bases, with 8 bases lying between them. Per the germline V gene, CDR1 is SGHAT and CDR2 is FQNNGV. The CDR3 spans 15 residues.

The chain is built from TRBV15 and TRBJ1-1; the D is unclear. Germline-derived CDR1 and CDR2 are LNHNV and YYDKDF (reference sequence). The CDR3 loop spans 13 amino acids. The V gene lost 4 bases and the J gene lost 3 bases, with 9 bases spanning the gap. Here the CDR3 reads CATSIVSDTEAFF. In nucleotides, the CDR3 is TGTGCCACCAGCATTGTCTCCGACACTGAAGCTTTCTTT.

V usage is TRBV4-1 and J usage is TRBJ2-5, with 7 bases that match TRBD2. The J segment lost 5 bases and the V segment lost 5 bases, leaving 5 bases of the junction unmatched. Germline CDR1 reads MGHRA; CDR2 reads YSYEKL. The CDR3 has 13 residues. The CDR3 here is CASSWDYGETQYF. The CDR3 DNA reads TGCGCCAGCAGCTGGGACTATGGGGAGACCCAGTACTTC.

The rearrangement links TRBV5-1 to TRBJ2-3, with 8 bases lining up with TRBD2. CDR3 length: 16 amino acids. In germline, CDR1 is SGHRS, CDR2 YFSETQ. Trimming took 1 base from V and 3 from J; bases not matched to a gene: 7. The CDR3 sequence is CASSLMAGGGTDTQYF. DNA for the CDR3: TGCGCCAGCAGCTTGATGGCGGGGGGAGGGACAGATACGCAGTATTTT.

The V gene is TRBV28, the J gene TRBJ2-1, with 10 bases lining up with TRBD1. From germline, CDR1 is MDHEN and CDR2 SYDVKM. With 6 bases clipped from V and 6 bases from J, the junction kept 8 bases outside the gene matches. The CDR3 spans 15 residues. The CDR3 bases are TGTGCCAGCAGCCCCGGGACAGGGGTTCGCAATGAGCAGTTCTTC. This sequence encodes CASSPGTGVRNEQFF.

The chain couples TRBV4-1 to TRBJ1-3; possibly TRBD1 for D (5 bases). Germline V gene data show CDR1 as MGHRA and CDR2 as YSYEKL. V was pared by 3 bases and J by 0 bases, with 15 bases between. This CDR3 region has 17 residues. The CDR3 region is CASSHSRARGSGNTIYF. In DNA, the CDR3 is TGCGCCAGCAGCCACTCCCGCGCGAGGGGCTCTGGAAACACCATATATTTT.

The sample holds a few counts of this clone. The chain carries TRBV19 and TRBJ1-6; no reliable D call. This CDR3 is built from 14 residues. The V gene lost 7 bases and the J gene lost 3 bases, with 10 bases spanning the gap. Germline V CDR1 and CDR2: LNHDA, SQIVND (reference sequence). CDR3 sequence reads: CASTGQLYNSPLHF. CDR3 nucleotide sequence: TGTGCCAGTACAGGCCAACTCTATAATTCACCCCTCCACTTT.

DNA of the CDR3: TGTGCCAGCAGGACAGGAGATAACACCGGGGAGCTGTTTTTT. It encodes CASRTGDNTGELFF. V usage is TRBV7-9 and J usage is TRBJ2-2, with a weak D call TRBD1 (6 bases). Germline V gene sequence: CDR1 SEHNR, CDR2 FQNEAQ (reference sequence). The CDR3 is made up of 14 amino acids. Trimming took 6 bases from V and 2 from J, leaving 10 bases between them.

This chain uses TRBV7-2 with TRBJ2-7; 12 bases line up with TRBD2. CDR3 length equals 14 residues. The germline V gene has CDR1 SGHTA and CDR2 FQGNSA. V shed 6 bases and J 6 bases; nucleotides not matched to a gene: 6. The CDR3 coding sequence is TGTGCCAGCAGGACGACTAGCGGGGGTCTCGAGCAGTACTTC. It codes for CASRTTSGGLEQYF.

The chain has TRBV5-4 and TRBJ1-5; 7 nucleotides line up with TRBD1. The CDR3 spans 17 residues. V was pared by 4 bases and J by 2 bases, with 12 bases of the junction left unmatched. Germline lookup yields CDR1 SGHNT and CDR2 YYREEE (reference sequence). The CDR3 sequence: CASSQTMTGLGNQPQHF. Here the CDR3 DNA reads TGTGCCAGCAGCCAAACGATGACAGGGTTGGGCAATCAGCCCCAGCATTTT. Variable domain in full (rest from reference TRBV5-4 and TRBJ1-5): ETGVTQSPTHLIKTRGQQVTLRCSSQSGHNTVSWYQQALGQGPQFIFQYYREEENGRGNFPPRFSGLQFPNYSSELNVNALELDDSALYLCASSQTMTGLGNQPQHFGDGTRLSIL.

The V gene is TRBV9, the J gene TRBJ2-5; 10 bases map to TRBD2. V was pared by 0 bases and J by 0 bases, with 2 bases of the junction left unmatched. The length of the CDR3 is 16 residues. CDR1 and CDR2 (germline): SGDLS, YYNGEE. The CDR3 is CASSVGAGGYQETQYF. In DNA, the CDR3 is TGTGCCAGCAGCGTAGGAGCGGGGGGGTACCAAGAGACCCAGTACTTC.

V and J are TRBV4-2 and TRBJ1-4, with D uncertain. This CDR3 is built from 14 residues. CDR1 LGHNA and CDR2 YNFKEQ come from the germline V gene. The V and J ends lost 1 base and 4 bases respectively, with 7 bases between them. CDR3 bases: TGTGCCAGCAGCCAAGGAGAGATTAATGAAAAACTGTTTTTT. Translation: CASSQGEINEKLFF.

This clone was counted once. This chain uses TRBV7-2 with TRBJ2-7, with D possibly being TRBD2 (5 bases). This CDR3 comprises 14 residues. Trimming took off 2 bases at V and 5 bases at J, with 13 bases between the two ends. Germline V gene lookup returns CDR1 SGHTA and CDR2 FQGNSA. CDR3 sequence reads: CASSLRSGINEQYF. In DNA, the CDR3 is TGTGCCAGCAGCTTACGATCCGGGATAAACGAGCAGTACTTC. The full variable domain, with the rest looked up from reference TRBV7-2 and TRBJ2-7, is GAGVSQSPSNKVTEKGKDVELRCDPISGHTALYWYRQSLGQGLEFLIYFQGNSAPDKSGLPSDRFSAERTGGSVSTLTIQRTQQEDSAVYLCASSLRSGINEQYFGPGTRLTVT.

The V and J genes are TRBV9 and TRBJ1-1; D remains ambiguous. The CDR3 sequence is 15 residues long. Trimming pared 3 bases from V and 2 bases from J, leaving 14 bases between. Germline V lookup: CDR1 SGDLS, CDR2 YYNGEE. The CDR3: CASSGPPAANTEAFF. Written as DNA, the CDR3 is TGTGCCAGCAGCGGCCCCCCGGCCGCAAACACTGAAGCTTTCTTT.

The chain combines TRBV29-1 with TRBJ1-1; D possibly corresponds to TRBD1 (6 bases). Germline CDR1 reads SQVTM; CDR2 reads ANQGSEA. V lost 5 bases, J lost 1 base, and 11 bases lay in between. The CDR3 extends over 13 amino acids. The CDR3 loop reads CSVPETGNTEAFF. The DNA of the CDR3 is TGCAGCGTTCCCGAGACAGGGAACACTGAAGCTTTCTTT.

This clone occurred a few times. Germline and junction disagree at one end, which may indicate a read error. The chain is built from TRBV6-1 and TRBJ2-5, with 10 bases identical to TRBD2. The CDR3 runs to 11 residues. Germline loops: CDR1 MNHNS, CDR2 SASEGT. The CDR3 spells CASSERLAGNF. The CDR3 DNA reads TGTGCCAGCAGTGAAAGACTAGCGGGTAACTTC.

This chain connects TRBV5-4 to TRBJ2-5; the D call may be TRBD1 or TRBD2 (5 bases each). CDR3 length: 16 amino acids. V lost 2 bases, J lost 1 base, and 15 bases lay in between. Germline-derived CDR1 and CDR2 are SGHNT and YYREEE (reference sequence). Written as DNA, the CDR3 is TGTGCCAGCAGCTTACCCAGCGGACAACTCCAAGAGACCCAGTACTTC. Its protein is CASSLPSGQLQETQYF.

The V call is TRBV6-5, the J call TRBJ2-7; possible D gene TRBD2, 6 bases. V lost 8 bases and J lost 4, with 9 bases in between. CDR1 MNHEY and CDR2 SVGAGI come from the germline V gene. CDR3 size: 11 residues. DNA for the CDR3: TGTGCCAGCCAAGGAGGGTACGAGCAGTACTTC. This translates into CASQGGYEQYF.

The chain joins TRBV9 to TRBJ2-5; D is ambiguous. Germline CDR1 reads SGDLS; CDR2 reads YYNGEE. The CDR3 covers 15 residues. V was trimmed by 4 bases and J by 2 bases, leaving 15 bases between them. CDR3 sequence reads: CASSPHLDTQETQYF. CDR3 nucleotides: TGTGCCAGCAGCCCTCATCTAGACACTCAAGAGACCCAGTACTTC.

The CDR3: CASSQDGGGVASQYF. In nucleotides, the CDR3 is TGTGCCAGCAGCCAGGATGGGGGCGGGGTGGCTTCGCAGTATTTT. This chain uses TRBV11-2 with TRBJ2-3; tentatively, D is TRBD1 or TRBD2 (6 bases each). Trimming left V 5 bases short and J 10 bases short, with 22 bases between. The CDR3 contains 15 residues. CDR1 is SGHAT and CDR2 is FQNNGV in the germline V gene.

V usage is TRBV13 and J usage is TRBJ2-5; D perhaps matches TRBD2 (6 bases). V was pared by 0 bases and J by 7 bases, with 12 bases between. Germline loops: CDR1 PRHDT, CDR2 FYEKMQ (reference sequence). The CDR3 is 14 residues long. As DNA, the CDR3 is TGTGCCAGCAGCTTAGGGACTCAAGCGGGGACCCAGTACTTC. Its translation: CASSLGTQAGTQYF.

This chain joins TRBV7-9 and TRBJ2-3, with 8 nucleotides matching TRBD2. V was clipped by 6 bases and J by 4 bases; unmatched bases: 6. Germline V gene data show CDR1 as SEHNR and CDR2 as FQNEAQ (reference sequence). The CDR3 contains 14 residues. In DNA form, the CDR3 reads TGTGCCAGCAGTCCAGGACTAGCATCAGATACGCAGTATTTT. It specifies CASSPGLASDTQYF.

This chain joins TRBV7-2 and TRBJ2-3; 12 bases fit TRBD2. The germline gives CDR1 SGHTA, CDR2 FQGNSA. Trimming removed 2 bases from V and 5 bases from J; junction bases left unmatched: 2. This CDR3 region has 15 residues. The CDR3 nucleotides are TGTGCCAGCAGCTTACTAGCGGGGGGGATAGATACGCAGTATTTT. Translation: CASSLLAGGIDTQYF.